The T cell receptor beta chain described here comes from a study of early T cells in non-severe SARS-CoV-2 infection (dated by TCRdb to 2020 to 2022). Study-wide context: Because TCR sequencing relied on bulk RNA taken from unsorted whole blood, pairing of alpha and beta chains was not possible. Summary of the overall study and its limitations: VDJdb matching was skewed toward anti-spike CD8 responses and likely underestimated virus-specific expansions, missing private and CD4 specificities.

Regarding this clonotype: No antigen is known for it. Nothing much larger sits one base from this clone, and base qualities are not available.

Set within a cohort of healthcare workers in London, UK, this nested case-control study involved weekly PCR testing of nasopharyngeal swabs along with blood sampling. Healthcare workers were enrolled in the week of the UK lockdown, from 23 to 31 March 2020, and were followed every week for up to about 16 weeks. CDR1 SGHAT and CDR2 FQNNGV are derived from the germline V gene. The CDR3 numbers 15 residues from cysteine through phenylalanine. The kept DNA is CDR3 alone, 45 bases in frame from the first base. Deletion took 4 bases off V and 2 bases off J, with a span of 13 bases between the germline ends. The method behind the library was 5' RACE. The sample was run on a NextSeq 500. The TCR library protocol attached unique molecular identifiers to individual cDNA molecules to correct for sequencing error and PCR bias. Both TCR alpha and beta chains were sequenced, and tight co-correlation was observed between alpha and beta sequence abundances in each sample. The study's processing was this. V gene, J gene and CDR3 annotation of TCR sequences was performed with Decombinator V4. TCRs were defined as expanded if a significant change between any two time points was detected under a Poisson model with p below 0.0001. TCR abundances were normalised to the total number of TCRs sequenced per sample and expressed as counts per million. MAIT TCRs were defined by TRAV1-2 paired with TRAJ12, TRAJ20 or TRAJ33, and iNKT TCRs by TRAV10 paired with TRAJ18. VDJdb, accessed 1 November 2021, was searched for CMV, EBV and SARS-CoV-2 annotated TCRs, excluding TCRs annotated for multiple antigens. TCRdb applied fastp at Q25 and MiXCR to the public reads, then kept only in-frame beta chains. When rows share a CDR3 protein, they turn into one entry using the most common DNA and genes. The V and J calls here are based on TCRdb, not the publication. The sample table contains tens of thousands of distinct CDR3 sequences; only one count was recorded for approximately 15% of them. The top ten constitute approximately 3.8% of the sample.

The starting material was whole blood, obtained at baseline. The source of this sequence is an adult who was a healthcare worker with PCR-confirmed SARS-CoV-2 infection or an uninfected control (not recorded which). The chain joins TRBV11-2 to TRBJ2-3, with the identity of the D gene unclear. The CDR3 sequence is CASSSATEVTDTQYF. The nucleotide sequence reads TGTGCCAGCAGCTCCGCTACGGAAGTCACAGATACGCAGTATTTT. The variable domain in full, with residues beyond the CDR3 obtained from the reference TRBV11-2 and TRBJ2-3 genes, is EAGVAQSPRYKIIEKRQSVAFWCNPISGHATLYWYQQILGQGPKLLIQFQNNGVVDDSQLPKDRFSAERLKGVDSTLKIQPAKLEDSAVYLCASSSATEVTDTQYFGPGTRLTVL.